A selection of T cell receptor beta chains follows, all from one sample in a study of PD-1 blockade in classical Hodgkin lymphoma. Measured with immunoSEQ multiplex PCR; TCRdb has only the in-frame clones, and not every one. The data hold some 43,000 clones, with approximately 86% observed a single time. The material was peripheral blood mononuclear cells (PBMCs), obtained before the second cycle of nivolumab. Receptor source: a human donor with classical Hodgkin lymphoma. Both conserved end residues are part of each CDR3. The order of the fields is clone size, V gene, D gene, J gene, CDR3 protein, CDR3 DNA. The D gene is left open where the match is weak. Expanded clones get a size class; other rows say once, few or many, or leave the size out.

abundance: -; v_gene: TRBV14; d_gene: -; j_gene: TRBJ1-2; CDR3aa: CASSQGQAYYGYTF; CDR3nt: TGTGCCAGCAGCCAAGGGCAGGCCTACTATGGCTACACCTTC
abundance: -; v_gene: TRBV7-2; d_gene: TRBD2; j_gene: TRBJ2-3; CDR3aa: CASSLTSPPQYF; CDR3nt: TGTGCCAGCAGCCTGACTAGCCCCCCTCAGTATTTT
abundance: -; v_gene: TRBV10-3; d_gene: -; j_gene: TRBJ2-2; CDR3aa: CAISEPTMGRGTGELFF; CDR3nt: TGTGCCATCAGTGAGCCCACTATGGGACGTGGCACCGGGGAGCTGTTTTTT
abundance: -; v_gene: TRBV4-1; d_gene: -; j_gene: TRBJ2-1; CDR3aa: CASSQDGLSQQFF; CDR3nt: TGCGCCAGCAGCCAAGACGGGTTGTCTCAGCAGTTCTTC
abundance: -; v_gene: TRBV19; d_gene: TRBD2; j_gene: TRBJ2-1; CDR3aa: CASSPRWREVSYNEQFF; CDR3nt: TGTGCCAGTAGTCCCCGGTGGCGGGAGGTTTCCTACAATGAGCAGTTCTTC
abundance: -; v_gene: TRBV16; d_gene: -; j_gene: TRBJ1-1; CDR3aa: CASSQLGERGTEAFF; CDR3nt: TGTGCCAGCAGCCAATTAGGGGAAAGGGGGACTGAAGCTTTCTTT
abundance: few; v_gene: TRBV11-2; d_gene: -; j_gene: TRBJ2-7; CDR3aa: CASRAANYEQYF; CDR3nt: TGTGCCAGCAGGGCCGCCAACTACGAGCAGTACTTC
abundance: medium-sized; v_gene: TRBV7-9; d_gene: -; j_gene: TRBJ1-6; CDR3aa: CASSLARGPYNSPLHF; CDR3nt: TGTGCCAGCAGCTTAGCCAGGGGACCTTATAATTCACCCCTCCACTTT
abundance: -; v_gene: TRBV28; d_gene: TRBD2; j_gene: TRBJ2-1; CDR3aa: CASSLRDPAASGGYNEQFF; CDR3nt: TGTGCCAGCAGTTTAAGGGACCCGGCAGCTAGCGGGGGCTACAATGAGCAGTTCTTC
abundance: few; v_gene: TRBV7-3; d_gene: TRBD2; j_gene: TRBJ2-5; CDR3aa: CASSLSGAQGETQYF; CDR3nt: TGTGCCAGCAGCCTTAGCGGGGCGCAGGGGGAGACCCAGTACTTC
abundance: -; v_gene: TRBV5-4; d_gene: TRBD1; j_gene: TRBJ1-1; CDR3aa: CASSKSGGVFPTEAFF; CDR3nt: TGTGCCAGCAGCAAGTCAGGGGGCGTTTTTCCCACTGAAGCTTTCTTT
abundance: -; v_gene: TRBV25-1; d_gene: -; j_gene: TRBJ1-4; CDR3aa: CASSRIATNEKLFF; CDR3nt: TGTGCCAGCAGCAGGATTGCAACTAATGAAAAACTGTTTTTT
abundance: once; v_gene: TRBV7-6; d_gene: -; j_gene: TRBJ1-4; CDR3aa: CASSLVSGIGEKLFF; CDR3nt: TGTGCCAGCAGCTTAGTATCGGGTATCGGTGAAAAACTGTTTTTT
abundance: -; v_gene: TRBV5-4; d_gene: -; j_gene: TRBJ2-5; CDR3aa: CASSVARGRETQYF; CDR3nt: TGTGCCAGCAGCGTCGCGAGGGGTCGAGAGACCCAGTACTTC
abundance: -; v_gene: TRBV9; d_gene: -; j_gene: TRBJ2-1; CDR3aa: CASSSRVGNNEQFF; CDR3nt: TGTGCCAGCAGCTCTAGGGTTGGCAACAATGAGCAGTTCTTC
abundance: -; v_gene: TRBV11-2; d_gene: -; j_gene: TRBJ1-3; CDR3aa: CASSLGEGKAGNTIYF; CDR3nt: TGTGCCAGCAGCTTAGGAGAGGGTAAAGCCGGAAACACCATATATTTT
abundance: -; v_gene: TRBV5-6; d_gene: -; j_gene: TRBJ1-6; CDR3aa: CASSLYTGGSSYNSPLHF; CDR3nt: TGTGCCAGCAGCCTTTACACGGGGGGAAGCTCCTATAATTCACCCCTCCACTTT
abundance: -; v_gene: TRBV6-6; d_gene: -; j_gene: TRBJ1-2; CDR3aa: CASRESGGNYGYTF; CDR3nt: TGTGCCAGCAGGGAATCGGGAGGGAACTATGGCTACACCTTC
abundance: few; v_gene: TRBV9; d_gene: TRBD1; j_gene: TRBJ2-7; CDR3aa: CASSVEDRWGEQYF; CDR3nt: TGTGCCAGCAGCGTAGAGGACAGGTGGGGAGAGCAGTACTTC
abundance: once; v_gene: TRBV9; d_gene: -; j_gene: TRBJ2-2; CDR3aa: CASSSRGPNTGELFF; CDR3nt: TGTGCCAGCAGCAGCCGGGGGCCGAACACCGGGGAGCTGTTTTTT
abundance: -; v_gene: TRBV5-1; d_gene: -; j_gene: TRBJ2-1; CDR3aa: CASREGEGYNEQFF; CDR3nt: TGCGCCAGCAGGGAGGGAGAGGGGTACAATGAGCAGTTCTTC
abundance: once; v_gene: TRBV11-1; d_gene: -; j_gene: TRBJ1-1; CDR3aa: CASSLGTEAFF; CDR3nt: TGTGCCAGCAGCTTAGGGACTGAAGCTTTCTTT
abundance: -; v_gene: TRBV5-6; d_gene: -; j_gene: TRBJ2-7; CDR3aa: CASSLGWRVAEQYF; CDR3nt: TGTGCCAGCAGCTTAGGGTGGAGGGTAGCCGAGCAGTACTTC
abundance: -; v_gene: TRBV28; d_gene: -; j_gene: TRBJ2-5; CDR3aa: CATSRDGGQETQYF; CDR3nt: TGTGCCACCTCCCGGGACGGCGGACAAGAGACCCAGTACTTC
abundance: -; v_gene: TRBV19; d_gene: -; j_gene: TRBJ2-7; CDR3aa: CASSIALANYEQYF; CDR3nt: TGTGCCAGTAGTATAGCACTAGCAAACTACGAGCAGTACTTC
abundance: -; v_gene: TRBV7-2; d_gene: -; j_gene: TRBJ1-1; CDR3aa: CASSLEGGITEAFF; CDR3nt: TGTGCCAGCAGCTTAGAGGGGGGAATCACTGAAGCTTTCTTT
abundance: -; v_gene: TRBV6-5; d_gene: -; j_gene: TRBJ2-3; CDR3aa: CASSKLGGAIDTQYF; CDR3nt: TGTGCCAGCAGTAAGCTTGGGGGAGCCATTGATACGCAGTATTTT
abundance: few; v_gene: TRBV5-1; d_gene: TRBD2; j_gene: TRBJ2-3; CDR3aa: CASSGGGTDTQYF; CDR3nt: TGCGCCAGCAGCGGGGGGGGCACAGATACGCAGTATTTT
abundance: -; v_gene: TRBV15; d_gene: -; j_gene: TRBJ2-7; CDR3aa: CATSAGTYYEQYF; CDR3nt: TGTGCCACCAGTGCCGGGACTTACTACGAGCAGTACTTC
abundance: -; v_gene: TRBV13; d_gene: TRBD1; j_gene: TRBJ2-5; CDR3aa: CASSRAGDRGQETQYF; CDR3nt: TGTGCCAGCAGCCGAGCGGGGGACAGGGGGCAGGAGACCCAGTACTTC
abundance: -; v_gene: TRBV19; d_gene: -; j_gene: TRBJ2-1; CDR3aa: CASSMSGGRGYEQFF; CDR3nt: TGTGCCAGTAGTATGTCCGGGGGGCGCGGCTATGAGCAGTTCTTC
abundance: few; v_gene: TRBV14; d_gene: -; j_gene: TRBJ1-1; CDR3aa: CASSPGGALNTEAFF; CDR3nt: TGTGCCAGCAGCCCCGGCGGGGCTTTGAACACTGAAGCTTTCTTT
abundance: few; v_gene: TRBV6-1; d_gene: TRBD1; j_gene: TRBJ2-7; CDR3aa: CASSETGQTYEQYF; CDR3nt: TGTGCCAGCAGTGAGACGGGACAGACCTACGAGCAGTACTTC
abundance: -; v_gene: TRBV21-1; d_gene: -; j_gene: TRBJ2-3; CDR3aa: CASIYRGRTDTQYF; CDR3nt: TGTGCCAGCATATACAGGGGGCGCACAGATACGCAGTATTTT
abundance: -; v_gene: TRBV7-9; d_gene: -; j_gene: TRBJ2-5; CDR3aa: CASSPQETQYF; CDR3nt: TGTGCCAGCAGTCCGCAAGAGACCCAGTACTTC